The T cell receptor beta chain described here comes from a study of blood T cell repertoires in COVID-19. V lost 6 bases, J lost 9 bases, and 8 bases stayed unmatched. Germline lookup yields CDR1 SGDLS and CDR2 YYNGEE. This CDR3 has 13 residues. Here immunoSEQ multiplex PCR was the method, and the copy in TCRdb shows in-frame clones only, minus some. The profile shows roughly 87,000 clones, around 88% of them singletons. The receptor comes from a man aged 50 or older with active COVID-19. Sample: peripheral blood. The chain carries TRBV9 and TRBJ2-1; 8 bases fit TRBD1. The CDR3 bases are TGTGCCAGCAATCTCAGGGGGCAGGGTGAGCAGTTCTTC. Amino acids: CASNLRGQGEQFF. Full variable domain (remainder filled in from reference TRBV9 and TRBJ2-1): DSGVTQTPKHLITATGQRVTLRCSPRSGDLSVYWYQQSLDQGLQFLIQYYNGEERAKGNILERFSAQQFPDLHSELNLSSLELGDSALYFCASNLRGQGEQFFGPGTRLTVL.